This T cell receptor (beta chain) was captured by sequencing in a study of cytomegalovirus exposure and HLA in healthy donors. The CDR3 has 16 residues. Germline loops: CDR1 SGHRS, CDR2 YFSETQ. Trimming took 4 bases from V and 2 from J; bases not matched to a gene: 5. With 60 Vbeta and 13 Jbeta primers, the PCR was carried out. The table came from immunoSEQ multiplex PCR; TCRdb's copy has only in-frame clones and leaves some out. This sample has about 160,000 clones; roughly 77% occur once, and the top ten carry around 2.2%. The sample taken for sequencing was PBMCs. The receptor's source is a man aged 50 or older in good health and CMV-seropositive. The chain joins TRBV5-1 to TRBJ1-6; 8 nucleotides align to TRBD1. The CDR3 sequence: CASSVDRGTYNSPLHF. CDR3 coding DNA: TGCGCCAGCAGCGTAGACAGGGGAACCTATAATTCACCCCTCCACTTT.